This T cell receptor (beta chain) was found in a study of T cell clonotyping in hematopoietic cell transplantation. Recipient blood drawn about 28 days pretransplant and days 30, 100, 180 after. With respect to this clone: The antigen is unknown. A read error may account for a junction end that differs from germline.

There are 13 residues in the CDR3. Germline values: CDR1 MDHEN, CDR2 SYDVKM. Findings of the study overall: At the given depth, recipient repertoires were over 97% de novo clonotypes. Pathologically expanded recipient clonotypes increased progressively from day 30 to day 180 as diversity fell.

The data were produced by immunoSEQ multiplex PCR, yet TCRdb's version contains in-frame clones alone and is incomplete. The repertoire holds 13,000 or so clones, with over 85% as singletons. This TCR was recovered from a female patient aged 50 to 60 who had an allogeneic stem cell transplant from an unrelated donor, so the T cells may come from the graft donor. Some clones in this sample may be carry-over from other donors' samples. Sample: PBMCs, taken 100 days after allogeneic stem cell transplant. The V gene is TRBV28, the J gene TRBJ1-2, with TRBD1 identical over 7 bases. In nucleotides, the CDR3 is TGTGCCACCACACCGGGACAGTATCGCCCCCCCAAATTC. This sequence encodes CATTPGQYRPPKF.